Following are 18 T cell receptor beta chains from one sample sequenced in a study of CD8 T cells in ankylosing spondylitis. Broader study findings: Seemingly characteristic of ankylosing spondylitis blood was a TCR beta motif consisting of about 8 highly homologous variants.

These TCRs' antigens remain unknown. TCRdb itself ran the 5' RACE reads through MiXCR, one entry per CDR3 protein. The top ten hold under 4.5% of the sample, which has roughly 490,000 distinct CDR3 sequences, 5.3% seen once. Sequenced input: blood, either unsorted or a sorted T cell fraction (not recorded which). These TCRs come from a male donor with ankylosing spondylitis.

The chain employs TRBV7-2 and TRBJ2-7; TRBD2 is a possible D gene (5 bases). The CDR3 runs to 13 residues. The germline V gene encodes CDR1 SGHTA and CDR2 FQGNSA. V was cut by 3 bases and J by 6 bases, with 12 bases left in between. The CDR3 nucleotides read TGTGCCAGCAGCTTCGGCGGGCCCCTCGAGCAGTACTTC. This codes for CASSFGGPLEQYF.

Ten or more counts support this clonotype. The chain has TRBV20-1 and TRBJ1-2; D uncertain. CDR3 length: 12 residues. Germline CDR1 reads DFQATT; CDR2 reads SNEGSKA (reference sequence). Trimming left V 6 bases short and J 1 base short, with 9 bases between. The CDR3 nucleotides read TGCAGTGCCTGGGAGTTTAACTATGGCTACACCTTC. Translating it yields CSAWEFNYGYTF.

This clonotype was counted between two and nine times. The CDR3 loop is CASSPGGEQYF. CDR3 in DNA: TGTGCCAGCAGCCCCGGTGGCGAGCAGTACTTC. This chain links TRBV3-1 with TRBJ2-7; D is uncertain. From germline, CDR1 is LGHDT and CDR2 YNNKEL (reference sequence). The CDR3 loop spans 11 amino acids. V shed 4 bases and J shed 6 bases, with 7 bases lying between them.

V usage is TRBV2 and J usage is TRBJ2-6; D possibly corresponds to TRBD1 (5 bases). Per the germline V gene, CDR1 is SNHLY and CDR2 is FYNNEI. The CDR3 is 15 residues long. Trimming left V 1 base short and J 4 bases short, with 8 bases between. CDR3 DNA: TGTGCCAGCAGTGAAGAAGGGGTCGGGGCCAACGTCCTGACTTTC. Translated: CASSEEGVGANVLTF.

This clonotype was seen many times. V and J are TRBV7-2 and TRBJ2-2; D may be TRBD2 (6 bases). Deletions cut 2 bases from V and 8 bases from J, with 12 bases between. Germline CDR1 SGHTA, CDR2 FQGNSA. The length of the CDR3 is 14 residues. The CDR3 coding sequence is TGTGCCAGCAGCTTACTGCGGGGAGGAGGGGAGCTGTTTTTT. Its protein product is CASSLLRGGGELFF.

This clonotype was counted at least ten times. The chain joins TRBV20-1 to TRBJ1-5; possible D gene TRBD1, 6 bases. This CDR3 is built from 13 residues. Trimming took off 7 bases at V and 7 bases at J, with 17 bases between the two ends. Germline CDR1 and CDR2: DFQATT and SNEGSKA (reference sequence). In nucleotides, the CDR3 is TGCAGTGTATACCGGGGGGCAAGCCAGCCCCAGCATTTT. Translated, it gives CSVYRGASQPQHF.

This clonotype was picked up many times. The CDR3 DNA follows: TGCGCCAGCAGCCAACCGCTAAACTTAACAGAGACCCAGTACTTC. Amino acid sequence: CASSQPLNLTETQYF. J is TRBJ2-5 and V is TRBV4-3, with D hard to call. Trimming removed 2 bases from V and 4 bases from J, with 14 bases in between. CDR1 is LGHNA and CDR2 is YSLEER in the germline V gene. The CDR3 has 15 amino acids.

At least ten counts were recorded for this clonotype. The chain links TRBV6-6 to TRBJ1-1, with D unclear. Germline CDR1 and CDR2: MNHNY and SVGAGI (reference sequence). The CDR3 is made up of 13 amino acids. Trimming took 5 bases from V and 3 from J, leaving 10 bases between them. Here the CDR3 reads CASSPWEDTEAFF. The CDR3 bases are TGTGCCAGCAGTCCTTGGGAGGACACTGAAGCTTTCTTT.

This clonotype was detected ten times or more. The genes are TRBV20-1 and TRBJ2-7; D gene unclear. The V end lost 7 bases, the J end lost 3 bases, and 10 bases lay between the germline ends. The CDR3 runs to 11 residues. Germline CDR1 DFQATT, CDR2 SNEGSKA (reference sequence). The CDR3 DNA reads as TGCAGTGTGCAGAGCGTCTACGAGCAGTACTTC. It yields the protein CSVQSVYEQYF.

This clonotype showed up just a few times. V and J are TRBV20-1 and TRBJ2-1; D may be TRBD2 (6 bases). Germline V gene sequence: CDR1 DFQATT, CDR2 SNEGSKA (reference sequence). The CDR3 is 13 amino acids. V lost 5 bases and J 9 bases, leaving 17 bases between the germline ends. The DNA of the CDR3 is TGCAGTGCTCACCCTCCTAGCGTCGGTGAGCAGTTCTTC. This encodes CSAHPPSVGEQFF.

The chain combines TRBV20-1 with TRBJ2-6; tentatively, D is TRBD1 (5 bases). CDR3 length: 15 residues. V was clipped by 5 bases and J by 3 bases, with 14 bases between them. Germline-derived CDR1 and CDR2 are DFQATT and SNEGSKA (reference sequence). CDR3 loop: CSAEDILLGANVLTF. Here the CDR3 DNA reads TGCAGTGCTGAGGACATCCTCCTTGGGGCCAACGTCCTGACTTTC.

This clonotype was seen only a few times. CDR3: CSASGLAGTYEQYF. The DNA for the CDR3 is TGCAGTGCTTCTGGCCTAGCGGGAACCTACGAGCAGTACTTC. The chain employs TRBV20-1 and TRBJ2-7, with 9 nucleotides matching TRBD2. In germline, CDR1 is DFQATT, CDR2 SNEGSKA (reference sequence). V dropped 5 bases and J dropped 2; count of bases not matched to a gene: 7. This CDR3 is 14 amino acids long.

The rearrangement uses TRBV20-1 and TRBJ1-6; D perhaps matches TRBD1 (5 bases). Germline V gene sequence: CDR1 DFQATT, CDR2 SNEGSKA (reference sequence). The CDR3 is 14 residues long. Trimming removed 3 bases from V and 4 bases from J, with 10 bases in between. The chain's CDR3 is CSASGGEYNSPLHF. The CDR3 region has the DNA TGCAGTGCTAGTGGGGGGGAGTATAATTCACCCCTCCACTTT.

The table lists this clonotype with many counts. This chain joins TRBV20-1 and TRBJ2-5, with TRBD1 as a possible D gene (6 bases). This CDR3 contains 15 residues. The germline CDR1 and CDR2 sequences are DFQATT and SNEGSKA (reference sequence). Trimming took 5 bases from V and 1 from J, leaving 17 bases between them. CDR3 DNA sequence: TGCAGTGCTGGATTACATAGGACAGTCCAAGAGACCCAGTACTTC. Encoded protein: CSAGLHRTVQETQYF.

The table lists this clonotype with many counts. The gene calls are TRBV29-1 and TRBJ1-4, with a weak D call TRBD1 (5 bases). The CDR3 loop spans 12 amino acids. V lost 7 bases, J lost 6 bases, and 12 bases lay in between. CDR1 is SQVTM and CDR2 is ANQGSEA in the germline V gene. The CDR3 reads CSGSMGDEKLFF. In nucleotides, the CDR3 is TGCAGCGGGAGTATGGGGGATGAAAAACTGTTTTTT.

There are many counts of this clonotype. J is TRBJ2-2 and V is TRBV5-1; perhaps TRBD2 as D (5 bases). The ends were cut back, 5 bases at V and 4 bases at J, with 15 bases in the middle. CDR1 and CDR2 from the germline V gene are SGHRS and YFSETQ. This CDR3 region has 15 residues. The CDR3 DNA is TGCGCCAGCAGTCCTGACTACCCCGGCACCGGGGAGCTGTTTTTT. This codes for CASSPDYPGTGELFF.

At least ten counts were recorded for this clonotype. J is TRBJ2-1 and V is TRBV6-1; 11 bases line up with TRBD2. CDR1 and CDR2 from the germline V gene are MNHNS and SASEGT. This CDR3 has 14 residues. V lost 7 bases, J lost 5 bases, and 4 bases stayed unmatched. The CDR3 DNA reads TGTGCCAGCAAGAGACTAGCGGGGAACAATGAGCAGTTCTTC. Amino acid sequence: CASKRLAGNNEQFF.

The count of this clonotype is one. This rearrangement joins TRBV3-1 to TRBJ2-1, with a weak D call TRBD1 (6 bases). V was pared by 3 bases and J by 4 bases, with 16 bases between. Germline V gives CDR1 LGHDT, CDR2 YNNKEL (reference sequence). This CDR3 has 16 residues. The CDR3 DNA sequence: TGTGCCAGCAGCCAGGAACCCCGGGACACTTACAATGAGCAGTTCTTC. It is translated as CASSQEPRDTYNEQFF.